This T cell receptor beta chain appears in the sequencing data of a study of blood T cell repertoires in COVID-19. In this sample, this clone turned up a few times. This table comes from immunoSEQ multiplex PCR, and its TCRdb copy is limited to in-frame clones, with some not included. The repertoire holds just under 250,000 clones, with 85% to 90% as singletons. The sequence was collected from a woman in her twenties or thirties who had recovered from COVID-19. Input material: PBMCs or T cells enriched from blood (not recorded which).

This CDR3 is CASRGVRVGGYTF. In DNA, the CDR3 is TGTGCCAGCAGGGGTGTGCGGGTCGGTGGCTACACCTTC. The chain links TRBV28 to TRBJ1-2; D call uncertain. The germline V and J ends were trimmed by 6 bases and 7 bases, with 15 bases remaining between them. Per germline, CDR1 MDHEN and CDR2 SYDVKM. This CDR3 region has 13 residues.